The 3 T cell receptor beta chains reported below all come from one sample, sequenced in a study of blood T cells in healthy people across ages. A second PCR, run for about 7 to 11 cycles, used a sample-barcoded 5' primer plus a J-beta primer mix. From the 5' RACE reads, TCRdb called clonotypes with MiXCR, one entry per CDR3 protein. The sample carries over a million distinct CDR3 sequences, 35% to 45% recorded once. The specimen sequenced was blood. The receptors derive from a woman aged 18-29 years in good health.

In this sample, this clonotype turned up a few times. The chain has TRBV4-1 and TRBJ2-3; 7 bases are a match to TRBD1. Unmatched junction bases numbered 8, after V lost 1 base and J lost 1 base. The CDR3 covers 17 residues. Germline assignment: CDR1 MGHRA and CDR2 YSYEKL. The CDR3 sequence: CASSQAPGTEGTDTQYF. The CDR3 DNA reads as TGCGCCAGCAGCCAAGCCCCAGGGACAGAAGGCACAGATACGCAGTATTTT.

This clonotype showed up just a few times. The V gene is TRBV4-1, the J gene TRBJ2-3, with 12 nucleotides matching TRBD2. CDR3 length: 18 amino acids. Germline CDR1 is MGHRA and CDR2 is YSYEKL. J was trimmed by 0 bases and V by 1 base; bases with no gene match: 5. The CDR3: CASSQGLAGVLSTDTQYF. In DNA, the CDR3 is TGCGCCAGCAGCCAAGGACTAGCGGGGGTCCTTAGCACAGATACGCAGTATTTT.

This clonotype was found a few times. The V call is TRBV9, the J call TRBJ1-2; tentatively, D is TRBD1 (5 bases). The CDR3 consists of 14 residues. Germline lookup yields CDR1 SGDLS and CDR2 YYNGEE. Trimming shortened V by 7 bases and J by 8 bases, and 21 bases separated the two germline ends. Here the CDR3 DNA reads TGTGCCAGCCGGAGGGCAGGGCCCTCGGGAGGCTACACCTTC. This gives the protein CASRRAGPSGGYTF.